Each of the 30 T cell receptor beta chains below was sequenced from the same sample in a study of immune characterization of retroperitoneal liposarcoma. TCRdb re-analysed the PCR reads in MiXCR, keeping a single row per CDR3 protein. Of 9,500 to 12,000 distinct CDR3 sequences listed, roughly 28% are singletons. Material: tumor tissue. All receptors come from a female donor with retroperitoneal liposarcoma.

In DNA form, the CDR3 reads TGTGCCAGTAGTACGACAGGTATTCAAGAGACCCAGTTCTTC. This gives the protein CASSTTGIQETQFF. The chain couples TRBV19 to TRBJ2-1, with D possibly matching TRBD1 (6 bases). The germline CDR1 and CDR2 sequences are LNHDA and SQIVND (reference sequence). The CDR3 has 14 amino acids. Trimming removed 4 bases from V and 13 bases from J, with 20 bases in between.

This clonotype turned up a few times. The V gene is TRBV6-1, the J gene TRBJ1-1; TRBD1 matches at 7 bases. Germline V gives CDR1 MNHNS, CDR2 SASEGT. The CDR3 sequence is 14 residues long. Trimming took 6 bases from V and 0 from J; bases not matched to a gene: 4. The CDR3 here is CASSRGQMNTEAFF. The CDR3 DNA follows: TGTGCCAGCAGCCGGGGACAGATGAACACTGAAGCTTTCTTT.

This clonotype occurred many times. The rearrangement joins TRBV7-2 to TRBJ1-5, with unresolved D. CDR1 is SGHTA, CDR2 FQGNSA, per germline. CDR3 length: 15 residues. The V gene lost 5 bases and the J gene lost 5 bases, with 16 bases spanning the gap. CDR3 sequence: CASSPRHRADQPQHF. The CDR3 DNA follows: TGTGCCAGCAGCCCCCGCCATCGGGCGGATCAGCCCCAGCATTTT.

The V gene is TRBV12-3 or TRBV12-4, the J gene TRBJ2-4, with 7 nucleotides matching TRBD1. Trimming cost V 6 bases and J 13 bases; bases outside gene matches: 12. The CDR3 spans 13 residues. The CDR3 nucleotides read TGTGCCAGCAGACGGACAGGTTTGGGGGAGCAGTACTTC. Translating it yields CASRRTGLGEQYF.

A few counts support this clonotype. V usage is TRBV6-1 and J usage is TRBJ2-1, with TRBD1 matching 7 bases. V trimming: 5 bases; J trimming: 10 bases; junction bases outside the gene matches: 8. This CDR3 spans 13 amino acids. The germline V gene has CDR1 MNHNS and CDR2 SASEGT. The CDR3 region has the DNA TGTGCCAGCAGTCAACAGGGGATCTGGGAGCAGTTCTTC. Its protein product is CASSQQGIWEQFF.

The CDR3 nucleotides are TGTGCCAGCAGTAAGACAGGACTCTATGGCTACACCTTC. Translating it yields CASSKTGLYGYTF. This chain joins TRBV6-4 and TRBJ1-2; D perhaps matches TRBD1 (6 bases). V lost 5 bases, J lost 4 bases, and 11 bases lay in between. The CDR3 length is 13 residues. Germline lookup yields CDR1 MRHNA and CDR2 SNTAGT.

The rearrangement links TRBV27 to TRBJ2-3; 10 bases align to TRBD2. Per germline, CDR1 MNHEY and CDR2 SMNVEV (reference sequence). The CDR3 consists of 15 residues. The V segment lost 4 bases and the J segment 5 bases; nucleotides outside the gene matches: 6. CDR3 DNA: TGTGCCAGCAGTTCCCTAGCGGGAGAGAGAGATACGCAGTATTTT. Amino acids: CASSSLAGERDTQYF.

This clonotype occurred a few times. The V gene is TRBV6-1, the J gene TRBJ2-6, with no clear D. CDR1 and CDR2 from the germline V gene are MNHNS and SASEGT. V dropped 9 bases and J dropped 2 bases, with 14 bases sitting between them. The CDR3 consists of 15 residues. CDR3 amino acids: CASSSVGPGANVLTF. The CDR3 coding sequence is TGTGCCAGTAGCTCAGTAGGGCCTGGGGCCAACGTCCTGACTTTC.

In its sample, this clonotype was seen a few times. The chain couples TRBV4-1 to TRBJ2-5; D gene uncertain. CDR1 is MGHRA and CDR2 is YSYEKL in the germline V gene. V was pared by 0 bases and J by 11 bases, with 10 bases between. The CDR3 totals 12 residues. CDR3 bases: TGCGCCAGCAGCCAAGACGAGCAAGAGCAGTACTTC. Amino acid sequence: CASSQDEQEQYF.

The gene calls are TRBV7-6 and TRBJ2-1; D might be TRBD2 (5 bases). The CDR3 spans 16 residues. CDR1 and CDR2 (germline): SGHVS, FNYEAQ. V was clipped by 6 bases and J by 0 bases, with 15 bases between them. The CDR3 sequence is CASSPGGFRSYNEQFF. The CDR3 DNA is TGTGCCAGCAGTCCCGGCGGGTTCCGCTCCTACAATGAGCAGTTCTTC.

This clonotype turned up a few times. The chain uses TRBV7-9 and TRBJ2-5; TRBD2 agrees at 9 bases. From germline, CDR1 is SEHNR and CDR2 FQNEAQ (reference sequence). V dropped 5 bases and J dropped 11; count of bases not matched to a gene: 12. This CDR3 contains 14 residues. The CDR3 DNA reads as TGTGCCAGCAGCACAGGGCTAGCGGGAAATGAGCAGTACTTC. Its translation is CASSTGLAGNEQYF. Supplemented by reference TRBV7-9 and TRBJ2-5, the full variable domain reads DTGVSQNPRHKITKRGQNVTFRCDPISEHNRLYWYRQTLGQGPEFLTYFQNEAQLEKSRLLSDRFSAERPKGSFSTLEIQRTEQGDSAMYLCASSTGLAGNEQYFGPGTRLLVL.

The CDR3 region has the DNA TGCGCCAGCGCCCCAACAGGGGCCTACGAGCAGTACTTC. It yields the protein CASAPTGAYEQYF. The chain combines TRBV5-1 with TRBJ2-7; TRBD1 matches at 7 bases. CDR3 length: 13 amino acids. The junction had 6 bases not matched to a gene; V was cut back by 7 bases and J by 2 bases. Germline V CDR1 and CDR2: SGHRS, YFSETQ.

This clonotype has ten or more counts. Written as DNA, the CDR3 is TGTGCCAGCAGTTACTCCCCTCCGCGGGGGGTCTACAATGAGCAGTACTTC. Translating it yields CASSYSPPRGVYNEQYF. This chain joins TRBV6-5 and TRBJ2-1, with 8 bases that match TRBD2. The J call is in doubt because the DNA end fits TRBJ2-7 better. The V gene's germline CDR1 is MNHEY and CDR2 SVGAGI. This CDR3 has 17 residues.

The chain carries TRBV7-3 and TRBJ2-5; D gene ambiguous. The J call may be in error: the DNA end matches TRBJ2-1 better. Germline V gene lookup returns CDR1 SGHTA and CDR2 FQGTGA. CDR3 size: 13 residues. The CDR3 reads CASSGGRQETQFF. The CDR3 bases are TGTGCCAGCAGCGGCGGACGACAAGAGACCCAGTTCTTC.

V and J are TRBV7-8 and TRBJ2-1, with 7 bases aligning to TRBD2. Germline V gene lookup returns CDR1 SGHVS and CDR2 FQNEAQ. The CDR3 is 18 amino acids. With V trimmed by 1 base and J by 10 bases, 19 bases remained unmatched. This CDR3 reads CASSLGGGSGVNTYEQFF. CDR3 sequence (DNA): TGTGCCAGCAGCTTAGGGGGTGGAAGCGGGGTGAACACCTACGAGCAGTTCTTC.

The J gene is TRBJ2-5, the V gene TRBV11-3, with D tentatively TRBD1 (6 bases). This CDR3 comprises 16 residues. With 5 bases removed from V and 5 bases from J, the gap between germline ends came to 21 bases. Germline CDR1 is SGHNT and CDR2 is YENEEA. This CDR3 reads CASSRGTTAKEETQYF. CDR3 sequence (DNA): TGTGCCAGCAGCCGAGGGACAACAGCAAAAGAGGAGACCCAGTACTTC.

This clonotype was observed at least ten times. The CDR3 sequence: CASSSALGELFF. CDR3 coding DNA: TGTGCCAGCAGTTCCGCGCTCGGGGAGCTGTTTTTT. V and J are TRBV6-1 and TRBJ2-2, with D unclear. Per germline, CDR1 MNHNS and CDR2 SASEGT. V was shortened by 5 bases and J by 7 bases, with 8 bases between the two germline ends. The CDR3 is 12 amino acids.

This clonotype was detected many times. The chain carries TRBV6-1 and TRBJ2-1; maybe TRBD2 (5 bases). The J call could be wrong; TRBJ2-7 is a better fit for the DNA end. CDR1 and CDR2 from the germline V gene are MNHNS and SASEGT. The CDR3 is 13 amino acids. As DNA, the CDR3 is TGTGCTTCCGCCGAGGGCAGCTCCTACGAGCAGTACTTC. Amino acids: CASAEGSSYEQYF.

This clonotype was seen only a few times. This rearrangement joins TRBV7-6 to TRBJ2-3, with a tentative D call TRBD2 (6 bases). The assigned J gene may be wrong: the sequence end matches TRBJ2-7 better. Germline loops: CDR1 SGHVS, CDR2 FNYEAQ. There are 12 residues in the CDR3. The CDR3 DNA reads TGTGCCAGCAGCTTATCCGGGGGCGAGCAGTACTTC. Its protein product is CASSLSGGEQYF.

This clonotype is labeled medium-sized (0.01 to 0.1%). The chain joins TRBV6-1 to TRBJ2-5, with a possible D match to TRBD2 (5 bases). The germline V and J ends were trimmed by 1 base and 2 bases, with 11 bases remaining between them. The length of the CDR3 is 15 residues. CDR1 and CDR2 (germline): MNHNS, SASEGT. The CDR3 spells CASSEEGVLQETQYF. The CDR3 nucleotides read TGTGCCAGCAGTGAAGAGGGAGTGCTGCAAGAGACCCAGTACTTC.

This clonotype was counted ten times or more. The rearrangement uses TRBV7-2 and TRBJ2-1; 14 bases line up with TRBD2. The CDR3 contains 17 residues. Trimming removed 5 bases from V and 10 bases from J; junction bases left unmatched: 13. Germline CDR1 is SGHTA and CDR2 is FQGNSA. The CDR3 loop is CASSRGTSGSKSYEQFF. The CDR3 bases are TGTGCCAGCAGCCGCGGGACTAGCGGGAGTAAGTCCTACGAGCAGTTCTTC.

Note on this clonotype: The junction shows a germline mismatch at one end, possibly a read error. This chain joins TRBV5-3 and TRBJ2-4; 9 bases are shared with TRBD2. The J call may be wrong; the DNA end is better matched by TRBJ2-7. Being an ORF, TRBV5-3 has a function that is uncertain. The CDR3 consists of 15 residues. The DNA for the CDR3 is TGTGCCAGCAGCTTGGTAGCGGGAGCGAGATACGAGCAGTACTTC. This encodes CASSLVAGARYEQYF.

The V and J genes are TRBV27 and TRBJ2-2; 9 positions match TRBD2. CDR3 length equals 16 residues. The germline V gene encodes CDR1 MNHEY and CDR2 SMNVEV (reference sequence). The J segment lost 7 bases and the V segment lost 0 bases, leaving 6 bases of the junction unmatched. The CDR3 sequence: CASSLSPGLAVGELFF. The CDR3 DNA sequence: TGTGCCAGCAGTTTATCGCCGGGACTAGCAGTCGGGGAGCTGTTTTTT.

This clonotype has a count of ten or more. The chain has TRBV7-2 and TRBJ2-6, with a tentative D call TRBD2 (6 bases). The CDR3 loop spans 15 amino acids. The V and J ends lost 1 base and 3 bases respectively, with 7 bases between them. Germline V lookup: CDR1 SGHTA, CDR2 FQGNSA. The CDR3 reads CASSLGGGGANVLTF. DNA for the CDR3: TGTGCCAGCAGCTTAGGGGGAGGTGGGGCCAACGTCCTGACTTTC.

Ten or more counts support this clonotype. The V and J genes are TRBV6-1 and TRBJ2-6; 7 nucleotides match TRBD1. The CDR3 extends over 17 amino acids. J lost 1 base, V lost 8 bases, and 11 bases had no gene match. Per the germline V gene, CDR1 is MNHNS and CDR2 is SASEGT. The CDR3 is CASGADRAKSGANVLTF. The CDR3 DNA reads TGTGCCAGCGGAGCCGACAGGGCGAAATCTGGGGCCAACGTCCTGACTTTC.

Notes on this clonotype: Since no conserved phenylalanine or tryptophan closes the CDR3, a read error is the likely cause. The chain recombines TRBV6-1 with TRBJ1-2, with D possibly matching TRBD1 (5 bases). Germline assignment: CDR1 MNHNS and CDR2 SASEGT. With 6 bases removed from V and 0 bases from J, the gap between germline ends came to 14 bases. The CDR3 runs 15 residues. This CDR3 is CASRTDSRANYGYTL. DNA of the CDR3: TGTGCCAGCAGGACCGACAGCAGAGCTAACTATGGCTACACCTTA.

This clonotype is deemed medium-sized. CDR3 coding DNA: TGTGCCAGCAGTGACTGGCAGATCTACAATGAGCAGTTCTTC. This translates into CASSDWQIYNEQFF. This chain connects TRBV6-1 to TRBJ2-1; D is unresolved. V gave up 3 bases and J gave up 3 bases, with 9 bases separating them. Germline V gene lookup returns CDR1 MNHNS and CDR2 SASEGT. This CDR3 has 14 amino acids.

This clonotype appeared a few times. This rearrangement joins TRBV7-2 to TRBJ1-5; the D gene is possibly TRBD1 (5 bases). The CDR3 is 12 residues long. V lost 5 bases, J lost 7 bases, and 9 bases lay in between. Germline V CDR1 and CDR2: SGHTA, FQGNSA. This CDR3 reads CASSPGGQPQHF. CDR3 DNA sequence: TGTGCCAGCAGCCCGGGGGGGCAGCCCCAGCATTTT.

The chain has TRBV7-4 and TRBJ2-4; 10 bases match TRBD2. The ends lost 4 bases at V and 13 bases at J; junction bases unmatched: 16. The CDR3 runs to 16 residues. Per the germline V gene, CDR1 is SGHVT and CDR2 is SQSDAQ. The CDR3 reads CASSSYLAGVYNEQYF. In DNA form, the CDR3 reads TGTGCCAGCAGCTCGTACCTAGCGGGAGTCTACAATGAGCAGTACTTC.

The chain uses TRBV11-3 and TRBJ2-1, with 7 bases identical to TRBD1. CDR3 length: 11 residues. CDR1 and CDR2 (germline): SGHNT, YENEEA. J gave up 9 bases and V 6 bases, and 2 bases lay outside the gene matches. The CDR3, as DNA: TGTGCCAGCAGACAGGGGACTGAGCAGTTCTTC. It translates to CASRQGTEQFF.